The text below deals with one TCR beta chain. Antigen: not known. An end of the junction differs from the germline gene, which may be a read error. A J-beta primer mix and a sample-barcoded 5' primer were used in a second PCR of roughly 7 to 12 cycles. The template-switch adaptor, which had 12 random nucleotides, put a tag on each cDNA molecule. TCRdb re-derived calls from the 5' RACE reads in MiXCR, one entry per CDR3 protein. The data contain about 640,000 distinct CDR3 sequences, less than 35% of them singletons. This entry comes from a study of blood T cells in healthy people across ages. Broader study findings: There was a strong correlation between TCR beta diversity and naive T cell percentage. TCR beta diversity per million T cells fell roughly linearly with age.

The CDR3 spans 12 residues. Germline lookup yields CDR1 DFQATT and CDR2 SNEGSKA (reference sequence). Specimen: blood. The chain is built from TRBV20-1 and TRBJ1-1; possibly TRBD1 for D (6 bases). The sequence was obtained from a woman aged 80 or over in good health. CDR3 DNA sequence: TGCAGTACTAGACCGGACAGCATTGAAGCTTTCTTT. Its translation is CSTRPDSIEAFF.